The text below deals with one TCR beta chain. Its binding antigen is unknown. No base quality information exists; no much larger clone differs at one position. A patient counted as having stable hyperthyroidism if there was no progression to ophthalmopathy within 18 months of follow-up. Hyperthyroidism patients were newly diagnosed, with disease duration under 2 months, and aged 18 to 65 years. Patients with other autoimmune diseases, uncontrolled infections, pregnancy or lactation were excluded from the study. Diagnosis was based on clinical symptoms, serum thyroxine, TRAb, thyroid ultrasound and orbital computed tomography. PBMCs were isolated from approximately 10 ml of fresh peripheral blood by Ficoll-Paque density gradient centrifugation. Trizol reagent was used to extract the total RNA, and its quality was then checked on an Agilent 2100 Bioanalyzer. The sample is drawn from a study of Graves' ophthalmopathy and Graves' hyperthyroidism (dated by TCRdb to 2016 to 2019). At the level of the whole study: Peripheral blood samples were taken at the time of initial diagnosis, before any treatment was given. The study used TCR beta repertoire signatures to distinguish Graves' ophthalmopathy from Graves' hyperthyroidism and to predict progression to ophthalmopathy. In total, approximately 140 blood samples were TCR-sequenced: 40 to 45 ophthalmopathy, around 75 hyperthyroidism and around 17 hyperthyroidism-to-ophthalmopathy patients. To explore V-J signatures that distinguish ophthalmopathy from hyperthyroidism, a discovery set of about a hundred patients was enrolled, made up of 40 to 45 with ophthalmopathy and 55 to 65 with stable hyperthyroidism. The independent validation cohort included about 19 hyperthyroidism patients plus 17 patients who later progressed from hyperthyroidism to ophthalmopathy. In more than five hyperthyroidism patients, T-cell repertoires of thyroid tissue and blood were compared. Once sampling was done, hyperthyroidism patients were given methimazole at a starting dose of 30 mg daily, while ophthalmopathy patients were given high-dose intravenous methylprednisolone. The approximately 100 discovery patients were randomly divided into training and test sets at a 7:3 ratio. Overall results and qualifications from the work: In validation, the model predicted ophthalmopathy progression with more than 55% sensitivity and roughly 72% specificity; about a dozen predicted patients were CT-confirmed with GO in a median of approximately 6.2 months. Among expanded thyroid clonotypes with frequency above 0.001, most also showed up in blood, which suggests that blood repertoires may reflect the thyroid immune response. Sample size was not predetermined statistically, and investigators were not blinded to group allocation. The 13-signature model separated ophthalmopathy from stable hyperthyroidism with approximately 90% sensitivity and approximately 81% specificity in cross-validation, and 80%/75% in the test set.

TCR beta CDR3 regions were amplified from RNA transcripts for repertoire sequencing. The first round of RT-PCR was done with HTBI primers and the Qiagen OneStep RT-PCR kit, and was followed by a second round of multiplex PCR, then size selection and purification. Libraries were sequenced paired-end with 100 bp reads on an Illumina HiSeq2000. On the authors' methods: SOAPnuke was used to process the reads, removing any read that contained adapters or uncalled bases, had a mean Phred below 15, or lacked an exact match to the constant primer or identifier. COPE v1.2.5 was used to merge the high-quality paired reads. Clonotypes were defined as unique nucleotide sequences and were aligned to IMGT TRB V, D and J references using MiTCR v1.1. Analysis was restricted to V-J combinations with a frequency above 0.0001, which covered roughly 99% of repertoires. For each V-J combination, a TCR clonal expansion and chaos score was defined as F50 clonal expansion divided by the chaos observed in the TCRdist matrix. Welch's t-statistics and random forest were used to reduce the features to some 13 V-J combinations, which were then used as input to a naive Bayes classifier. Thyroid-blood repertoire similarity was quantified with the Morisita-Horn index. The public reads were quality trimmed at Q25 with fastp and then assembled into clones with MiXCR by TCRdb, keeping productive beta chains. When rows share a CDR3 protein, they turn into one entry using the most common DNA and genes. TCRdb, rather than the study authors, made the V and J calls. A total of 300,000 to 500,000 distinct CDR3 sequences appear in this sample, just over 15% of them only once. The top ten clones comprise about 7.3% of the sample.

Material for sequencing was peripheral blood. This clonotype was sampled from a woman younger than 35 with stable Graves' hyperthyroidism. Donor details come from another sample of the same person, matched by shared clones.

CDR3 loop: CASSLASGLNTEAFF. The nucleotide sequence is given as TGCGCCAGCAGCTTGGCGTCCGGGCTGAACACTGAAGCTTTCTTT. The sequence links TRBV5-1 to TRBJ1-1; there is no confident call for the D gene. CDR1 SGHRS and CDR2 YFSETQ are derived from the germline V gene. Trimming costs V 0 bases and J 0 bases, and their ends lie 9 bases apart. The CDR3, from cysteine to phenylalanine, totals 15 residues. Only CDR3 DNA remains: 45 bases, in frame from the first base.